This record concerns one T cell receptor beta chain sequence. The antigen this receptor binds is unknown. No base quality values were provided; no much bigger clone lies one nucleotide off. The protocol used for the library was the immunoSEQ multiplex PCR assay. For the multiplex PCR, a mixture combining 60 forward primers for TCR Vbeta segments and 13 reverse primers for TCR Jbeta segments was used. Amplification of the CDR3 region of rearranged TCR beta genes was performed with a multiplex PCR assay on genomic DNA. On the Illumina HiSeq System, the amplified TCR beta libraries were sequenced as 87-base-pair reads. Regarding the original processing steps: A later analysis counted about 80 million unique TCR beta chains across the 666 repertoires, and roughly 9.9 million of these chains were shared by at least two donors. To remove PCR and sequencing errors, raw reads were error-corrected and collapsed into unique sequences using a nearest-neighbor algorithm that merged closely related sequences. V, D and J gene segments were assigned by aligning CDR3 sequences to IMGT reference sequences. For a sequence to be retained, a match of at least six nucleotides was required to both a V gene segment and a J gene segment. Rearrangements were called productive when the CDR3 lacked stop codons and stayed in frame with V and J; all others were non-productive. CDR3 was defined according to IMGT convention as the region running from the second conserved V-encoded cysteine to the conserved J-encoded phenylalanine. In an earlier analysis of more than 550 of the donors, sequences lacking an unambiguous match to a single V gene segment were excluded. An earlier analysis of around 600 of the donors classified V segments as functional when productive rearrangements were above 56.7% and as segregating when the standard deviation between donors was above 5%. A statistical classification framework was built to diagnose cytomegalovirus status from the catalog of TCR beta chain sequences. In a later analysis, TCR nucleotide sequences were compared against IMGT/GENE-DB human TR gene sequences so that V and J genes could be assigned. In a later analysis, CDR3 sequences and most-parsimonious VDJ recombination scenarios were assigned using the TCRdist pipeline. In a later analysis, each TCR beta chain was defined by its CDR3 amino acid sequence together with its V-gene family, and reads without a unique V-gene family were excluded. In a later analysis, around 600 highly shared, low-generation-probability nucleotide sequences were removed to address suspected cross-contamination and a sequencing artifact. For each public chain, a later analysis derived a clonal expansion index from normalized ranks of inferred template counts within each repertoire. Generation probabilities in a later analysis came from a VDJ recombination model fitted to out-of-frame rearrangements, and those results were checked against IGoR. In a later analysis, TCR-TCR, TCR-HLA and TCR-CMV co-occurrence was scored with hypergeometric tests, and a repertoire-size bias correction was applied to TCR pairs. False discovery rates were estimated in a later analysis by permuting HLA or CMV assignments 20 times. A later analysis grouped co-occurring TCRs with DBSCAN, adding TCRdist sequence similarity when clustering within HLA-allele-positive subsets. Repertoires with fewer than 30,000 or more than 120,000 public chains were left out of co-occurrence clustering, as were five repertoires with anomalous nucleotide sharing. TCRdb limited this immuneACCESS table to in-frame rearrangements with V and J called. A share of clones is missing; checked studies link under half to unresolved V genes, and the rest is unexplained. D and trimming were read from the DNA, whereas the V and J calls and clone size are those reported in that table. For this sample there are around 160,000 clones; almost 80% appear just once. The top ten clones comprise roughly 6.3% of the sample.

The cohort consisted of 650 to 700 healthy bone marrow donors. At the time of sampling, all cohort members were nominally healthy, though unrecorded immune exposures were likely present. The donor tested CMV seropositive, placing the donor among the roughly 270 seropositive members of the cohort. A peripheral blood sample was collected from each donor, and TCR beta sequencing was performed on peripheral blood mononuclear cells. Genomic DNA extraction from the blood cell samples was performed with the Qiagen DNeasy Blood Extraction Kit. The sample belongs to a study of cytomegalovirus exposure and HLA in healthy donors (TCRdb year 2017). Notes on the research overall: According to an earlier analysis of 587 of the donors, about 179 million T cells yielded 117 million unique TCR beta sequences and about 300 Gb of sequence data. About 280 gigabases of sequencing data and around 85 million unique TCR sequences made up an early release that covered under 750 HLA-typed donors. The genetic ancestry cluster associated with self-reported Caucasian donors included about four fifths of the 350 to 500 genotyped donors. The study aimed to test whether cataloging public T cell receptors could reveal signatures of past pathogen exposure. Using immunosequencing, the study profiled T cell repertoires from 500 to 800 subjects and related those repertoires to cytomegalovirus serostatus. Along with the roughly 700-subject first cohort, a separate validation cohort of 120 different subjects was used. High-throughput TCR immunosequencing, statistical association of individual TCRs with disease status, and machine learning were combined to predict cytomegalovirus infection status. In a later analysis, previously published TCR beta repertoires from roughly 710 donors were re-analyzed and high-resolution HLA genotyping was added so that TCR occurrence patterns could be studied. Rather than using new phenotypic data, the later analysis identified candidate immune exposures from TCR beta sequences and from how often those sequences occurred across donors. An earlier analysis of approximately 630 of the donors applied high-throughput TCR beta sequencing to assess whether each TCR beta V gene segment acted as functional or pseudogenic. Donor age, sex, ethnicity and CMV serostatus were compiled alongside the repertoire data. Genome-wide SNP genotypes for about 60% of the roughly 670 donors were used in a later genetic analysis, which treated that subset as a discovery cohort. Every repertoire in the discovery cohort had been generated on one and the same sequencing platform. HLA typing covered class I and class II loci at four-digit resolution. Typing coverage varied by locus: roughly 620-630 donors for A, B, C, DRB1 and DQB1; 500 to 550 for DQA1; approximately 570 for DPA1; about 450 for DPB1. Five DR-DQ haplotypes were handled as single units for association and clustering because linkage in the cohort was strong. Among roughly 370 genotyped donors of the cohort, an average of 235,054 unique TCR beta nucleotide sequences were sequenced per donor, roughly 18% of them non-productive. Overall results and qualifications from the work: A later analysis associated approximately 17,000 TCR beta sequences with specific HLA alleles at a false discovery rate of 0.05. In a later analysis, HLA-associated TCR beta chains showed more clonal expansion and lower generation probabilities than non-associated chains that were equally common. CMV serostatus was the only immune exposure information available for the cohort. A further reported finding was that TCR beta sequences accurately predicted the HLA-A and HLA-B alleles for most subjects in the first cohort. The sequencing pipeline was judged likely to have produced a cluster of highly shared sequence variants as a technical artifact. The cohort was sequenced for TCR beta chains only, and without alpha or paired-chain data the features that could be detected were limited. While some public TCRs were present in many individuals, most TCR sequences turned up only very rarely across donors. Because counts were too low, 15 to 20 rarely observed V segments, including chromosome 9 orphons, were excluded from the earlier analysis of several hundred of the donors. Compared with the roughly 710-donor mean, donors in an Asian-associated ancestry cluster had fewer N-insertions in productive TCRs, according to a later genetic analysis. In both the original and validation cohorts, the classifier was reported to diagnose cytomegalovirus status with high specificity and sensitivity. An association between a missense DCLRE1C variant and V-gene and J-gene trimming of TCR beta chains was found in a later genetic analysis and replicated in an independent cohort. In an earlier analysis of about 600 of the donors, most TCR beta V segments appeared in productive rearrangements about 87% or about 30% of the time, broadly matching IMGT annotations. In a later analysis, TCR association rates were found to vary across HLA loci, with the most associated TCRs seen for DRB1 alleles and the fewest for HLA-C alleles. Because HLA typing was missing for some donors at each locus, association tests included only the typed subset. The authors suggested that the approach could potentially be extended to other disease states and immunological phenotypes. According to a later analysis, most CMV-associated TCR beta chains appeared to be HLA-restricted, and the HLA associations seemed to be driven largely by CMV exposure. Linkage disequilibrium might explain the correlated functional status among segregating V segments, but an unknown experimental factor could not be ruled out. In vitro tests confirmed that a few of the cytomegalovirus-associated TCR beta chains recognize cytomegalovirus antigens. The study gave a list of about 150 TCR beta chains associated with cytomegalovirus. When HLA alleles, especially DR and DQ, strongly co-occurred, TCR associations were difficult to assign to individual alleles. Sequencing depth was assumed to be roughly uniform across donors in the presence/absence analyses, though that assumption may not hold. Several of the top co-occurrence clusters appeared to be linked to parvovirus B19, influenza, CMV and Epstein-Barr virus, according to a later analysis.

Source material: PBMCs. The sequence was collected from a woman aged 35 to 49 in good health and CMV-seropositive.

The nucleotide sequence is TGTGCCTGGACCCAGACAGGGCGGAATGAGCAGTTCTTC. This translates into CAWTQTGRNEQFF. The sequence links TRBV30 to TRBJ2-1, with 7 middle bases fitting TRBD1. CDR1 and CDR2 were assigned from the germline V gene (reference sequence) as GTSNPN and SVGIG. Including the terminal cysteine and phenylalanine, the CDR3 comprises 13 residues. Solely the CDR3 DNA is kept, with 39 bases framed from the first base. V trim: 4 bases; J trim: 7 bases; unmatched bases: 7.